Listed below are T cell receptor beta chains from one sample, sequenced in a study of shared clonotypes between healthy human individuals. Repertoires were generated with immunoSEQ multiplex PCR, while TCRdb's copy carries only in-frame clones and drops some. The repertoire has 2,500,000 or so clones, less than 95% of them found once; the top ten carry about 0.41%. What was sequenced was naive CD4+ T cells from PBMCs. These receptors all stem from a man between 18 and 29 years old in good health. Some clones in this sample may be carry-over from other donors' samples. CDR3s include the opening cysteine and the closing phenylalanine or tryptophan. Size is omitted from some rows. Given values are once, few, many or a class for expanded clones.

v_gene,j_gene,abundance,CDR3aa
TRBV18,TRBJ1-2,.,CASSPPMGKDGGYTF
TRBV6-5,TRBJ2-7,.,CASKLYRDEAYEQYF
TRBV28,TRBJ2-3,.,CASSLPPGGIPDTQYF
TRBV9,TRBJ2-5,.,CASSVGTAEAGTQYF
TRBV6-1,TRBJ1-6,.,CASSERQGLASPLHF
TRBV6-5,TRBJ2-1,once,CASSYSISSEVHEQFF
TRBV5-4,TRBJ1-1,.,CASSSRQGNTEAFF
TRBV19,TRBJ1-2,.,CASTDSLYGYTF
TRBV2,TRBJ2-7,.,CASSKDRLNSYEQYF
TRBV5-4,TRBJ2-7,.,CASSLFPPGLAMYEQYF
TRBV18,TRBJ2-5,.,CASSPPGLAGIGETQYF
TRBV7-2,TRBJ2-2,.,CASSLTGDNTGELFF
TRBV7-3,TRBJ2-1,.,CASSSGAGEQFF
TRBV5-1,TRBJ2-1,.,CASSLLASSYNEQFF
TRBV7-9,TRBJ1-1,.,CASSLRTGFEAFF
TRBV18,TRBJ1-1,.,CASSFGQGRDTEAFF
TRBV6-5,TRBJ1-2,.,CASSGGYGYTF
TRBV7-9,TRBJ2-7,.,CASSFQVLAGGGEQYF
TRBV28,TRBJ2-1,.,CASSLQGLGNDEQFF
TRBV10-2,TRBJ2-5,.,CASSEGWVKETQYF
TRBV7-2,TRBJ1-1,.,CASSFTGRNTEAFF
TRBV5-1,TRBJ2-7,.,CASSFSGTPYEQYF
TRBV6-5,TRBJ2-3,.,CASSYSRLDTQYF
TRBV10-2,TRBJ2-5,.,CASSESLETQYF